Presented here are 21 T cell receptor beta chains from one specimen sequenced in a study of shared clonotypes between healthy human individuals (dated by TCRdb to the early 2020s). Receptors were amplified or captured by the immunoSEQ multiplex PCR assay. TCRdb took over this immuneACCESS table, retaining in-frame rearrangements with V and J assigned. Such tables are incomplete; in checked studies, under half of the missing clones stem from an unresolved V gene, and the remainder is unexplained. The sample yields around 1.5 million clones; 98% were counted once. The ten top clones hold roughly 0.42% of the sample. The sequenced material came from naive CD4+ T cells sorted from blood. Interpreted using the paper, the cell subset or site label stands for: CD45RA+ positively selected. These receptor sequences come from a man younger than 45 in good health.

This clone was recorded once. The chain is built from TRBV15 and TRBJ2-5; D possibly matches TRBD1 or TRBD2 (5 bases each). The germline V gene has CDR1 LNHNV and CDR2 YYDKDF (reference sequence). The CDR3 is made up of 15 amino acids. Trimming left V 1 base short and J 5 bases short, with 14 bases between. The CDR3 coding sequence is TGTGCCACCAGCAGAGTTACCTTTTGGGGGGAGACCCAGTACTTC. Its translation: CATSRVTFWGETQYF.

As for this clone: Within the sample, other DNA sequences also encode this same CDR3. The rearrangement links TRBV9 to TRBJ2-5, with TRBD2 as a possible D gene (6 bases). CDR3 size: 13 residues. Per the germline V gene, CDR1 is SGDLS and CDR2 is YYNGEE. V dropped 1 base and J dropped 4 bases, with 8 bases sitting between them. The CDR3 is CASSVRAGETQYF. DNA of the CDR3: TGTGCCAGCAGCGTACGAGCGGGAGAGACCCAGTACTTC.

CDR3 DNA: TGTGCCAGCACCGAAATCCTCTCTCCGAAGAGAGACTCTGGAAACACCATATATTTT. Encoded protein: CASTEILSPKRDSGNTIYF. The J gene is TRBJ1-3, the V gene TRBV11-3; D ambiguous. The ends were cut back, 7 bases at V and 0 bases at J, with 25 bases in the middle. Germline V gene data show CDR1 as SGHNT and CDR2 as YENEEA. The CDR3 has 19 amino acids.

This clone was seen just once. Other DNA sequences of this sample code for an identical CDR3. The gene calls are TRBV5-1 and TRBJ1-1; D is unresolved. This CDR3 spans 13 amino acids. The germline CDR1 and CDR2 sequences are SGHRS and YFSETQ. V was trimmed by 0 bases and J by 4 bases, leaving 7 bases between them. DNA for the CDR3: TGCGCCAGCAGCTTGGCCCCTAGCACTGAAGCTTTCTTT. Encoded protein: CASSLAPSTEAFF.

The chain employs TRBV9 and TRBJ2-7; perhaps TRBD2 as D (5 bases). Trimming cost V 3 bases and J 6 bases, with 28 bases left between them. Germline V gives CDR1 SGDLS, CDR2 YYNGEE. This CDR3 spans 18 amino acids. The CDR3: CASSAGGMNLTPNSEQYF. The CDR3 DNA sequence: TGTGCCAGCAGCGCTGGAGGAATGAACCTAACACCTAACTCCGAGCAGTACTTC.

A note on this clone: The sample contains more than one DNA sequence encoding this CDR3. The V and J genes are TRBV5-1 and TRBJ2-7, with 12 bases identical to TRBD2. The germline gives CDR1 SGHRS, CDR2 YFSETQ. The CDR3 has 14 amino acids. The V segment lost 4 bases and the J segment 3 bases; nucleotides outside the gene matches: 2. This CDR3 reads CASSRGLAGYEQYF. The DNA of the CDR3 is TGCGCCAGCAGCAGGGGACTAGCGGGCTACGAGCAGTACTTC. The whole variable domain, remainder taken from reference TRBV5-1 and TRBJ2-7, is KAGVTQTPRYLIKTRGQQVTLSCSPISGHRSVSWYQQTPGQGLQFLFEYFSETQRNKGNFPGRFSGRQFSNSRSEMNVSTLELGDSALYLCASSRGLAGYEQYFGPGTRLTVT.

The J gene is TRBJ2-4, the V gene TRBV7-2; D is ambiguous. This CDR3 comprises 13 residues. V lost 1 base, J lost 4 bases, and 5 bases lay in between. CDR1 and CDR2 (germline): SGHTA, FQGNSA. This CDR3 is CASSLERKNIQYF. The CDR3 region has the DNA TGTGCCAGCAGCTTAGAGAGAAAAAACATTCAGTACTTC.

V gene TRBV6-5 combines with J gene TRBJ2-3, with 10 bases aligning to TRBD1. This CDR3 comprises 15 residues. Per germline, CDR1 MNHEY and CDR2 SVGAGI. Unmatched junction bases numbered 3, after V lost 6 bases and J lost 0 bases. The CDR3 loop is CASSWTGGSTDTQYF. The CDR3 nucleotides read TGTGCCAGCAGCTGGACAGGGGGTAGCACAGATACGCAGTATTTT.

The chain carries TRBV5-5 and TRBJ1-5; unclear D gene. Germline CDR1 and CDR2: SGHKS and YYEKEE (reference sequence). The V gene lost 1 base and the J gene lost 0 bases, with 11 bases spanning the gap. The CDR3 has 16 residues. The CDR3 here is CASSLLGIVSNQPQHF. Here the CDR3 DNA reads TGTGCCAGCAGCTTGTTGGGTATTGTTAGCAATCAGCCCCAGCATTTT. The full variable domain, completed using reference TRBV5-5 and TRBJ1-5, is DAGVTQSPTHLIKTRGQQVTLRCSPISGHKSVSWYQQVLGQGPQFIFQYYEKEERGRGNFPDRFSARQFPNYSSELNVNALLLGDSALYLCASSLLGIVSNQPQHFGDGTRLSIL.

The gene calls are TRBV9 and TRBJ2-2; possibly TRBD1 for D (6 bases). This CDR3 has 14 residues. Germline-derived CDR1 and CDR2 are SGDLS and YYNGEE. Trimming cost V 0 bases and J 7 bases, with 10 bases left between them. The CDR3 reads CASSVEGEFGELFF. The CDR3 DNA sequence: TGTGCCAGCAGCGTAGAGGGGGAGTTCGGGGAGCTGTTTTTT.

The chain carries TRBV27 and TRBJ2-7, with a weak D call TRBD2 (6 bases). The germline V gene encodes CDR1 MNHEY and CDR2 SMNVEV (reference sequence). V was pared by 5 bases and J by 1 base, with 18 bases between. The CDR3 has 16 residues. CDR3 residues: CASSPQTSGNSYEQYF. The CDR3 DNA follows: TGTGCCAGCAGTCCGCAGACTAGTGGTAATTCCTACGAGCAGTACTTC.

The chain combines TRBV7-8 with TRBJ2-3; D not certain. Germline V gives CDR1 SGHVS, CDR2 FQNEAQ. The CDR3 contains 14 residues. V lost 3 bases, J lost 4 bases, and 11 bases lay in between. CDR3 sequence: CASSLISRADTQYF. The CDR3 coding sequence is TGTGCCAGCAGCTTGATAAGTCGGGCAGATACGCAGTATTTT.

The chain is built from TRBV6-1 and TRBJ2-2; 9 nucleotides agree with TRBD1. Trimming removed 3 bases from V and 6 bases from J; junction bases left unmatched: 5. The germline CDR1 and CDR2 sequences are MNHNS and SASEGT. The CDR3 is 15 amino acids. CDR3 in DNA: TGTGCCAGCAGTGATGGGACAGGGAGAGCCGGGGAGCTGTTTTTT. Its translation: CASSDGTGRAGELFF.

About this clone: Other DNA sequences within the sample encode an identical CDR3. This chain connects TRBV7-6 to TRBJ2-7; D call uncertain. CDR3 length: 12 amino acids. V lost 5 bases and J 6 bases, leaving 11 bases between the germline ends. CDR1 is SGHVS, CDR2 FNYEAQ, per germline. This CDR3 reads CASSLGLGEQYF. The CDR3 DNA sequence: TGTGCCAGCAGCCTAGGGCTCGGCGAGCAGTACTTC.

The V gene is TRBV4-3, the J gene TRBJ1-2, with D tentatively TRBD1 (6 bases). CDR1 is LGHNA, CDR2 YSLEER, per germline. There are 15 residues in the CDR3. V gave up 4 bases and J gave up 7 bases, with 19 bases separating them. The CDR3 protein is CASSPQPGRGGGYTF. The CDR3 region has the DNA TGCGCCAGCAGCCCGCAACCGGGGAGGGGGGGTGGCTACACCTTC.

For the CDR3, the DNA is TGTGCCATCACCGAGGGAGGGGGCGAGCAGTACTTC. It is translated as CAITEGGGEQYF. The rearrangement joins TRBV10-3 to TRBJ2-7; TRBD2 might be the D (7 bases). Trimming took off 7 bases at V and 6 bases at J, with 13 bases between the two ends. This CDR3 has 12 amino acids. Germline-derived CDR1 and CDR2 are ENHRY and SYGVKD.

The chain links TRBV7-9 to TRBJ2-3, with TRBD2 identical over 15 bases. CDR3 size: 17 residues. CDR1 and CDR2 from the germline V gene are SEHNR and FQNEAQ (reference sequence). The ends lost 5 bases at V and 6 bases at J; junction bases unmatched: 9. The CDR3 protein is CASSPPGLAGGGDTQYF. CDR3 coding DNA: TGTGCCAGCAGCCCCCCGGGACTAGCGGGAGGAGGGGATACGCAGTATTTT.

V and J are TRBV18 and TRBJ2-1; 11 bases fit TRBD1. Trimming cost V 1 base and J 3 bases; bases outside gene matches: 8. This CDR3 has 18 residues. Germline lookup yields CDR1 KGHSH and CDR2 LQKENI. The DNA of the CDR3 is TGTGCCAGCTCACCACAACCCCTGGACAGGGGGCACTACAATGAGCAGTTCTTC. Encoded protein: CASSPQPLDRGHYNEQFF.

The chain recombines TRBV20-1 with TRBJ2-1; D is uncertain. Trimming cost V 6 bases and J 14 bases, with 14 bases left between them. Germline assignment: CDR1 DFQATT and CDR2 SNEGSKA (reference sequence). This CDR3 has 10 residues. The CDR3 protein is CSASLGLEFF. The CDR3 DNA reads as TGCAGTGCATCACTGGGTCTGGAGTTCTTC.

V gene TRBV18 combines with J gene TRBJ2-5; perhaps TRBD1 as D (5 bases). Trimming cost V 4 bases and J 2 bases, with 11 bases left between them. Germline V lookup: CDR1 KGHSH, CDR2 LQKENI. This CDR3 has 14 residues. The CDR3 protein is CASSLQAAQETQYF. CDR3 coding DNA: TGTGCCAGCTCACTACAGGCGGCTCAAGAGACCCAGTACTTC.

This chain links TRBV10-2 with TRBJ2-3; 7 nucleotides match TRBD2. Per the germline V gene, CDR1 is WSHSY and CDR2 is SAAADI. The CDR3 sequence is 14 residues long. J was trimmed by 1 base and V by 4 bases; bases with no gene match: 2. CDR3 in DNA: TGCGCCAGCAGTGTTCTAGCGGGCACAGATACGCAGTATTTT. It specifies CASSVLAGTDTQYF.